A single sample is the source of the 6 T cell receptor beta chains below, sequenced in a study of T cell responses to AZD1222 COVID-19 vaccine. The method was immunoSEQ multiplex PCR; TCRdb's version includes in-frame clones alone and lacks a portion of them. The sample records under 200,000 clones, 85% to 95% being singletons. Sequencing used peripheral blood, obtained on day 0 of AZD1222 vaccination. These receptors originate from an adult in good health.

In this sample, this clone turned up once. The chain recombines TRBV19 with TRBJ1-4; no clear D gene. Trimming removed 6 bases at V and 8 bases at J, with 10 bases between. CDR3 length equals 12 residues. Germline V gives CDR1 LNHDA, CDR2 SQIVND (reference sequence). The CDR3 sequence: CASSSIREKLFF. CDR3 coding DNA: TGTGCCAGTAGCAGTATAAGAGAAAAACTGTTTTTT.

The chain is built from TRBV6-6 and TRBJ1-1; D remains ambiguous. The CDR3 consists of 15 residues. Trimming removed 0 bases at V and 3 bases at J, with 11 bases between. Germline assignment: CDR1 MNHNY and CDR2 SVGAGI (reference sequence). CDR3 residues: CASSYSSVIYTEAFF. For the CDR3, the DNA is TGTGCCAGCAGTTACTCTTCAGTTATCTACACTGAAGCTTTCTTT.

The CDR3 spells CASSATYNEQFF. The CDR3 bases are TGTGCCAGCAGCGCTACCTACAATGAGCAGTTCTTC. The rearrangement uses TRBV21-1 and TRBJ2-1; TRBD2, the table's D call, lacks a check against the DNA. TRBV21-1 is noted as a pseudogene. The CDR3 covers 12 residues.

The rearrangement uses TRBV7-2 and TRBJ1-1; TRBD1 might be the D (5 bases). Germline CDR1 is SGHTA and CDR2 is FQGNSA. The CDR3 covers 15 residues. With 5 bases removed from V and 1 base from J, the gap between germline ends came to 14 bases. The CDR3 DNA reads TGTGCCAGCAGCACGACGCCGGGACGGAACACTGAAGCTTTCTTT. This translates into CASSTTPGRNTEAFF.

V gene TRBV5-8 combines with J gene TRBJ2-2; 10 nucleotides line up with TRBD2. The CDR3 loop spans 16 amino acids. Germline V CDR1 and CDR2: SGHTS, YDEGEE. Trimming removed 2 bases from V and 3 bases from J; junction bases left unmatched: 4. The CDR3 DNA sequence: TGTGCCAGCAGCTTTAGCGGGGGGACTTACACCGGGGAGCTGTTTTTT. It encodes CASSFSGGTYTGELFF.

J is TRBJ2-1 and V is TRBV7-2, with D possibly matching TRBD1 (6 bases). Germline lookup yields CDR1 SGHTA and CDR2 FQGNSA. The CDR3 covers 16 residues. With 1 base removed from V and 5 bases from J, the gap between germline ends came to 15 bases. Here the CDR3 reads CASSLDIRYRDNEQFF. The CDR3 DNA follows: TGTGCCAGCAGCTTAGATATTCGTTACAGGGACAATGAGCAGTTCTTC.